Listed below are T cell receptor beta chains from one sample, sequenced in a study of T-cell memory formation after mild COVID-19. TCRdb independently ran MiXCR on the 5' RACE reads; one entry per CDR3 protein. The table lists a few hundred thousand distinct CDR3 sequences, around 15% of them singletons. The material sequenced was PBMCs or a T cell subset sorted from them (not recorded which). The receptors shown here come from a man between 18 and 29 years old who had mild COVID-19 (a few samples of this study predate the infection). Cell type and time point are not known. Each CDR3 is given with its conserved first and last residue. The D gene is left open where the match is weak. The size field is filled for only some rows; it gives once, few, many or a size class.

V,size,D,J,DNA,CDR3
TRBV7-9,NA,NA,TRBJ2-5,TGTGCCAGCAGCTTATCACGGCTGGTAGAGACCCAGTACTTC,CASSLSRLVETQYF
TRBV20-1,NA,TRBD2,TRBJ2-1,TGCAGTGCGGGGCTAGCGGGCGTCAATGAGCAGTTCTTC,CSAGLAGVNEQFF
TRBV30,NA,NA,TRBJ2-3,TGTGCCTGGAGTAATTTGGGCACAGATACGCAGTATTTT,CAWSNLGTDTQYF
TRBV20-1,NA,NA,TRBJ1-2,TGCAGTGCTAGTAAGGCCCTCTATAACTATGGCTACACCTTC,CSASKALYNYGYTF
TRBV7-2,many,TRBD2,TRBJ2-1,TGTGCCAGCAGCCTAGACCGGGACTACCTCTACAATGAGCAGTTCTTC,CASSLDRDYLYNEQFF
TRBV7-2,many,TRBD1,TRBJ1-1,TGTGCCAGCAGCTCCTACAGGGGGTGGACTGAAGCTTTCTTT,CASSSYRGWTEAFF
TRBV5-4,few,NA,TRBJ2-2,TGTGCCAGCAGCTTGGAGCCTAGCCCAGGGGCCGGGGAGCTGTTTTTT,CASSLEPSPGAGELFF
TRBV15,NA,TRBD1,TRBJ1-5,TGTGCCACCAGGACAGGGGGGGACCAGCCCCAGCATTTT,CATRTGGDQPQHF
TRBV7-9,many,NA,TRBJ2-2,TGTGCCAGCAGCTCTATATACACCGGGGAGCTGTTTTTT,CASSSIYTGELFF
TRBV5-1,NA,NA,TRBJ2-5,TGCGCCAGCAGCTCCCCTCTAAACGACAGAGAAGAGACCCAGTACTTC,CASSSPLNDREETQYF
TRBV12-3/TRBV12-4,few,NA,TRBJ1-5,TGTGCCAGCAGCCCCGGGACACGGAAGAATCAGCCCCAGCATTTT,CASSPGTRKNQPQHF
TRBV9,NA,NA,TRBJ2-7,TGTGCCAGCAGCGTAGAAAGGGACGGGCCCTACGAGCAGTACTTC,CASSVERDGPYEQYF
TRBV28,NA,NA,TRBJ2-7,TGTGCCACCAGAGAGGAGTTGCTCTCCTACGAGCAGTACTTC,CATREELLSYEQYF
TRBV5-4,few,NA,TRBJ1-2,TGTGCCAGCAGCTTGGCGGGGTTCGGATATGGCTACACCTTC,CASSLAGFGYGYTF
TRBV15,few,NA,TRBJ2-1,TGTGCCACCAGCAGAGATAAGGGCTCCTACAATGAGCAGTTCTTC,CATSRDKGSYNEQFF
TRBV15,NA,NA,TRBJ2-5,TGTGCCACCAGCAGAGAACAATACTCGCAAGAGACCCAGTACTTC,CATSREQYSQETQYF
TRBV4-3,NA,NA,TRBJ1-2,TGCGCCAGCAGCCGCCACAGGGAATATGGCTACACCTTC,CASSRHREYGYTF
TRBV12-3/TRBV12-4,few,NA,TRBJ2-3,TGTGCCAGCACCATAGGGGTGGCTAGCTATAGCACAGATACGCAGTATTTT,CASTIGVASYSTDTQYF
TRBV10-3,few,NA,TRBJ2-5,TGTGCCATCAGTGAAGCAGAGACCCAGTACTTC,CAISEAETQYF
TRBV6-5,NA,TRBD1,TRBJ1-2,TGTGCCAGCAGTTACTCGTTTGAGGGGGCAGACTATGGCTACACCTTC,CASSYSFEGADYGYTF
TRBV7-2,few,NA,TRBJ2-3,TGTGCCAGCAGTCGGTCTAGTGGGGGGACAGATACGCAGTATTTT,CASSRSSGGTDTQYF
TRBV28,few,NA,TRBJ1-2,TGTGCCAGTGGACGGACCTATGGCTACACCTTC,CASGRTYGYTF
TRBV7-6,few,NA,TRBJ1-1,TGTGCCAGCTCCGAGGCCTCTGGGAGGGGGAACACTGAAGCTTTCTTT,CASSEASGRGNTEAFF
TRBV12-3/TRBV12-4,few,TRBD1,TRBJ1-4,TGTGCCAGCAACAGGGGGGATGAAAAACTGTTTTTT,CASNRGDEKLFF
TRBV7-8,many,TRBD2,TRBJ2-1,TGTGCCAGCAGCTCCCGAGCGGGGCCGAGCTCCTACAATGAGCAGTTCTTC,CASSSRAGPSSYNEQFF
TRBV24-1,NA,TRBD1,TRBJ2-2,TGTGCCACCAGTGATCCCGGACAGGGAAACACCGGGGAGCTGTTTTTT,CATSDPGQGNTGELFF
TRBV4-3,NA,TRBD2,TRBJ2-2,TGCGCCAGCAGCCCGACTACTAGCGGGGGATCTGTGACCGGGGAGCTGTTTTTT,CASSPTTSGGSVTGELFF
TRBV27,few,TRBD1,TRBJ1-5,TGTGCCAGCAGCCGAACCGGGACAGGGAGCGATCAGCCCCAGCATTTT,CASSRTGTGSDQPQHF
TRBV20-1,NA,NA,TRBJ1-1,TGCAGTGCTAGAGACCCAGACAGACCGAACACTGAAGCTTTCTTT,CSARDPDRPNTEAFF
TRBV4-3,few,NA,TRBJ1-3,TGCGCCAGCAGCCGAACCGTAGCCGTCAGGGGAAACACCATATATTTT,CASSRTVAVRGNTIYF
TRBV12-3/TRBV12-4,NA,TRBD1,TRBJ1-2,TGTGCCAGCAGCCCGCGGACAGGGAACACCCCTAGGGGCTACACCTTC,CASSPRTGNTPRGYTF
TRBV20-1,NA,NA,TRBJ1-5,TGCAGTGCTAGAGATACAGGAGGCAATCAGCCCCAGCATTTT,CSARDTGGNQPQHF
TRBV4-1,NA,TRBD1,TRBJ2-7,TGCGCCAGCAGCCAAGATCCGGGACAGTACGAGCAGTACTTC,CASSQDPGQYEQYF
TRBV29-1,few,TRBD2,TRBJ2-2,TGCAGCGTCGTACGGTCGGGGGGGTTAACCGGGGAGCTGTTTTTT,CSVVRSGGLTGELFF
TRBV6-1,NA,NA,TRBJ1-2,TGTGCCAGCAGTGCCTCGGGCATTAGCTATGGCTACACCTTC,CASSASGISYGYTF
TRBV10-3,few,NA,TRBJ1-2,TGTGCCATCAGTGAGCCGACAGCTACTAACTATGGCTACACCTTC,CAISEPTATNYGYTF
TRBV11-2,many,NA,TRBJ1-6,TGTGCCAGCAGCTTAGCGGATTCACCCCTCCACTTT,CASSLADSPLHF
TRBV15,many,NA,TRBJ1-5,TGTGCCACCAGCAGAGATAATCAGCCCCAGCATTTT,CATSRDNQPQHF
TRBV28,few,NA,TRBJ2-5,TGTGCCAGCAGTACCCCAGCGGGAGAGACCCAGTACTTC,CASSTPAGETQYF
TRBV20-1,NA,NA,TRBJ2-7,TGCAGTGCCGTCCCAGGGGAAGAGCAGTACTTC,CSAVPGEEQYF
TRBV11-1,NA,NA,TRBJ2-5,TGTGCCAGCAGCTTTCCGGAAACCTTCCAAGAGACCCAGTACTTC,CASSFPETFQETQYF
TRBV5-5,few,NA,TRBJ2-1,TGTGCCAGCAGCCTGGGGCACACGGGTATGGGAGATGAGCAGTTCTTC,CASSLGHTGMGDEQFF
TRBV20-1,few,NA,TRBJ1-3,TGCAGTGCTAGAGATTTTAGGGGAACTGGAAACACCATATATTTT,CSARDFRGTGNTIYF
TRBV5-1,many,TRBD2,TRBJ2-2,TGCGCCAGCAGAATCGCGGGGGGCACCGGGGAGCTGTTTTTT,CASRIAGGTGELFF
TRBV3-1,few,TRBD2,TRBJ2-2,TGTGCCAGCAGCCAAGGACTAGCGGGGGCCGTCACCGGGGAGCTGTTTTTT,CASSQGLAGAVTGELFF
TRBV27,NA,NA,TRBJ2-7,TGTGCCAGCAGCCCCGTGGCGCGGGTTTATAACTCCGAGCAGTACTTC,CASSPVARVYNSEQYF
TRBV7-6,many,NA,TRBJ2-1,TGTGCCAGCAGCTTAGGGCTAGTCAATGAGCAGTTCTTC,CASSLGLVNEQFF
TRBV7-9,NA,NA,TRBJ2-5,TGTGCCAGCAGCCCCTCTTACCAAGAGACCCAGTACTTC,CASSPSYQETQYF
TRBV4-1,NA,NA,TRBJ1-6,TGCGCCAGCAGCTTCTTGGGCAGCTTCGCCTATAATTCACCCCTCCACTTT,CASSFLGSFAYNSPLHF
TRBV12-3/TRBV12-4,few,NA,TRBJ1-1,TGTGCCACCACACCGGGAGCCCGGATAGATACTGAAGCTTTCTTT,CATTPGARIDTEAFF
TRBV29-1,NA,TRBD1,TRBJ1-2,TGCAGCGTTGTACAGGGGAAGGGCTACACCTTC,CSVVQGKGYTF
TRBV7-9,few,NA,TRBJ2-1,TGTGCCAGCAGCGCCATACCTACTTCATACAATGAGCAGTTCTTC,CASSAIPTSYNEQFF
TRBV11-2,many,NA,TRBJ2-5,TGTGCCAGCAGCTTATTTCCGGGACCCCAAGAGACCCAGTACTTC,CASSLFPGPQETQYF
TRBV5-1,few,NA,TRBJ2-7,TGCGCCAGCAGCTCGCAGGGTATTATCTACGAGCAGTACTTC,CASSSQGIIYEQYF
TRBV12-3/TRBV12-4,NA,NA,TRBJ1-1,TGTGCCAGCAGTCTCGGGTCCCTCGGAGCTTTCTTT,CASSLGSLGAFF
TRBV20-1,NA,NA,TRBJ1-2,TGCAGTGCTAGAGACATAGAAGGGGTTGGCTACACCTTC,CSARDIEGVGYTF
TRBV5-1,NA,TRBD1,TRBJ1-1,TGCGCCAGCAGCTGGGGGACAGGGGGTGACACTGAAGCTTTCTTT,CASSWGTGGDTEAFF
TRBV5-1,few,NA,TRBJ2-5,TGCGCCAGCAGCGTTAACAGTGATGGGACCCAGTACTTC,CASSVNSDGTQYF
TRBV19,few,TRBD2,TRBJ2-2,TGTGCCAGTAGTATAAAGCGGGGTCTGACCGGGGAGCTGTTTTTT,CASSIKRGLTGELFF